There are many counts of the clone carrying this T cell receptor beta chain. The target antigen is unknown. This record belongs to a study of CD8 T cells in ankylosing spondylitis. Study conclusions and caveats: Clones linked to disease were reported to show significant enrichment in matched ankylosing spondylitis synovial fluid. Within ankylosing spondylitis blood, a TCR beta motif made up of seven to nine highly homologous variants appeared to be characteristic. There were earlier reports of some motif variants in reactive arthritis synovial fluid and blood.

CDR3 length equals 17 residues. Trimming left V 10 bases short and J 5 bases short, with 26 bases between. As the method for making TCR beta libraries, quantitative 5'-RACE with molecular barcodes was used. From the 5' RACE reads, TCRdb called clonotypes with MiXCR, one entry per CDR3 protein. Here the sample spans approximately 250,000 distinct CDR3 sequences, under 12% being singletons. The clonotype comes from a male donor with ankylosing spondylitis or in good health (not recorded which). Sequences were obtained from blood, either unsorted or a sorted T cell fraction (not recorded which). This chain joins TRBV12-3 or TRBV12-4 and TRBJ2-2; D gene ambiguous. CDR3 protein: CAIHPSRTLPLTGELFF. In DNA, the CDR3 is TGTGCCATACATCCTTCGAGGACCCTACCGCTAACCGGGGAGCTGTTTTTT.